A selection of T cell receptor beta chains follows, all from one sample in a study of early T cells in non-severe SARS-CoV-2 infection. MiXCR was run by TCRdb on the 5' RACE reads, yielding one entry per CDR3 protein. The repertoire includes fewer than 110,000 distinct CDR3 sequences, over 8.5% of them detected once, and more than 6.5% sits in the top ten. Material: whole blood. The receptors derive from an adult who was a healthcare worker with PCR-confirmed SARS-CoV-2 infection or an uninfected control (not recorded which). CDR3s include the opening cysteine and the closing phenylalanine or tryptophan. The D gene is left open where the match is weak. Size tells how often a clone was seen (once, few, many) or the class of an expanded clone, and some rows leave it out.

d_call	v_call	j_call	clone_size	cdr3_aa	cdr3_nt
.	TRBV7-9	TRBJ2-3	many	CASSFWQGTDTQYF	TGTGCCAGCAGCTTTTGGCAGGGCACAGATACGCAGTATTTT
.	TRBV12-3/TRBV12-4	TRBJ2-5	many	CASKTNRVLAETQYF	TGTGCCAGCAAGACCAACAGGGTATTGGCAGAGACCCAGTACTTC
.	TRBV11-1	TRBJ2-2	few	CASSLGRENTGELFF	TGTGCCAGCAGCTTAGGCAGGGAGAACACCGGGGAGCTGTTTTTT
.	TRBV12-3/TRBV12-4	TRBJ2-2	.	CASSLMSDNTGELFF	TGTGCCAGCAGTTTAATGAGCGACAACACCGGGGAGCTGTTTTTT
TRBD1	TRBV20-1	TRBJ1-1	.	CSAREFGQGAYTEAFF	TGCAGTGCTAGAGAATTTGGTCAGGGGGCCTACACTGAAGCTTTCTTT
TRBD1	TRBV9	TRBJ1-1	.	CASSLLGRGHTEAFF	TGTGCCAGCAGCCTCCTGGGCAGGGGGCACACTGAAGCTTTCTTT
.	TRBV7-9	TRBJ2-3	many	CASSFTPTGVLTDTQYF	TGTGCCAGCAGCTTTACCCCAACAGGTGTGCTTACAGATACGCAGTATTTT
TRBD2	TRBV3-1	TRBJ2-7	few	CASSPSGDRRGYEQYF	TGTGCCAGCAGCCCTAGCGGGGACCGCCGGGGTTACGAGCAGTACTTC
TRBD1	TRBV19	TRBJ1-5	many	CASSIGQGNQPQHF	TGTGCCAGTAGTATTGGACAGGGCAATCAGCCCCAGCATTTT
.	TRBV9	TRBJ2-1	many	CASSVGFVGYEQFF	TGTGCCAGCAGCGTAGGATTTGTGGGTTATGAGCAGTTCTTC
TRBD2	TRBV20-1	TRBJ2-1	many	CSAGPTGLPNEQFF	TGCAGTGCTGGGCCCACGGGACTACCCAATGAGCAGTTCTTC
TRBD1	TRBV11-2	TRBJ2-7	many	CASSLGVTGAEEQYF	TGTGCCAGCAGCTTAGGGGTGACAGGGGCTGAAGAGCAGTACTTC
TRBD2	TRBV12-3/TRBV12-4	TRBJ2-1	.	CASNRVGLAGEWQFF	TGTGCCAGCAACCGGGTGGGACTAGCGGGAGAGTGGCAGTTCTTC
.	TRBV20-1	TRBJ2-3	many	CSARVRVTDTQYF	TGCAGTGCTAGAGTCCGTGTCACAGATACGCAGTATTTT
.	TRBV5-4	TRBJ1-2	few	CASSLDFRVDGYTF	TGTGCCAGCAGCTTGGATTTCAGGGTTGATGGCTACACCTTC
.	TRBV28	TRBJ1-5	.	CASSQIKPQHF	TGTGCCAGCAGCCAGATTAAGCCCCAGCATTTT
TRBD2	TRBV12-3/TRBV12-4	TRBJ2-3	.	CASSNGTSRTDTQYF	TGTGCCAGCAGCAACGGGACTAGCCGGACAGATACGCAGTATTTT
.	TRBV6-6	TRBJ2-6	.	CASSYPRHLIPAHSGANVLTF	TGTGCCAGCAGTTACCCCCGACATTTAATTCCCGCGCACTCTGGGGCCAACGTCCTGACTTTC
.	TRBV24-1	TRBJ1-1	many	CATSDLNHEAFF	TGTGCCACCAGTGATTTGAACCACGAGGCTTTCTTT
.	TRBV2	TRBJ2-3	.	CASAAEDTQYF	TGTGCCAGCGCGGCGGAAGATACGCAGTATTTT
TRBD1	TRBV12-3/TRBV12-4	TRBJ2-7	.	CASSRTLVGTAIGYEQYF	TGTGCCAGCAGTAGAACCCTTGTTGGGACAGCTATCGGTTACGAGCAGTACTTC
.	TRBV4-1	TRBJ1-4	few	CASSQFAAATNEKLFF	TGCGCCAGCAGCCAATTCGCGGCAGCAACTAATGAAAAACTGTTTTTT
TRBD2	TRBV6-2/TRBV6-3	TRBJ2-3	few	CASSSRGREADTQYF	TGTGCCAGCAGTTCCCGGGGGAGGGAGGCAGATACGCAGTATTTT
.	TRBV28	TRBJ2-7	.	CASSDQDSQYEQYF	TGTGCCAGCAGTGATCAGGACAGCCAGTACGAGCAGTACTTC
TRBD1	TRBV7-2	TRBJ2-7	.	CASSAGQGPYEQYF	TGTGCCAGCAGCGCAGGACAGGGACCCTACGAGCAGTACTTC
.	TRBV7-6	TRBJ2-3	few	CASSLDSGGGDTQYF	TGTGCCAGCAGCTTAGACTCAGGGGGAGGAGATACGCAGTATTTT
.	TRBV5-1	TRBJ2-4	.	CASSPETGRDIQYF	TGCGCCAGCAGCCCGGAGACAGGCAGGGACATTCAGTACTTC
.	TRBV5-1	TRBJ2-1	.	CASSFVGSFRDEQFF	TGCGCCAGCAGCTTTGTTGGGTCCTTCCGGGATGAGCAGTTCTTC
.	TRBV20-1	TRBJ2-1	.	CSAREFVTNGNEQFF	TGCAGTGCTAGGGAGTTCGTCACTAACGGTAATGAGCAGTTCTTC
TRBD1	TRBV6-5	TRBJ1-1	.	CASSYDGQGRTEAFF	TGTGCCAGCAGTTACGACGGACAGGGGAGGACTGAAGCTTTCTTT
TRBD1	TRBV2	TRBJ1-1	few	CASLGTGGDTEAFF	TGTGCCAGCCTAGGGACAGGGGGGGACACTGAAGCTTTCTTT